This is a list of T cell receptor beta chains from one sample in a study of T-cell reconstitution after alpha-beta-depleted transplantation in children. TCRdb called the PCR reads again in MiXCR, with one record for every CDR3 protein. The sample lists roughly 120,000 distinct CDR3 sequences, more than 20% occurring once. Sequenced here: PBMCs, mostly from graft donor cells, sampled 180 days after TCRalphabeta/CD19-depleted stem cell transplant. Every receptor here comes from a male patient between 2 and 10 years old who had a stem cell transplant for chronic granulomatous disease, so the T cells may come from the graft donor. The CDR3 runs from the conserved cysteine through the conserved F or W. The order of the fields is D gene, clone size, J gene, V gene, CDR3 protein, CDR3 DNA. A D gene is named only where the DNA matches it firmly. Size values are once, few and many counts, or a class for expanded clones, and some rows have none.

NA	many	TRBJ2-3	TRBV20-1	CSARLYGDPTDTQYF	TGCAGTGCCCGTCTTTATGGGGACCCCACAGATACGCAGTATTTT
TRBD1	NA	TRBJ1-3	TRBV12-3/TRBV12-4	CASSRQGGTGNTIYF	TGTGCCAGCAGCCGTCAGGGGGGGACTGGAAACACCATATATTTT
NA	many	TRBJ2-1	TRBV20-1	CSARDPGYNEQFF	TGCAGTGCTAGAGATCCGGGGTACAATGAGCAGTTCTTC
NA	NA	TRBJ1-1	TRBV9	CASSERTQGNAEAFF	TGTGCCAGCAGCGAACGGACCCAGGGGAACGCTGAAGCTTTCTTT
NA	few	TRBJ1-5	TRBV7-2	CASSNTESRGWQPQHF	TGTGCCAGCAGCAACACGGAGTCTCGTGGGTGGCAGCCCCAGCATTTT
NA	NA	TRBJ2-3	TRBV12-3/TRBV12-4	CASSLGGIRTDTQYF	TGTGCCAGCAGTTTAGGCGGGATCCGAACAGATACGCAGTATTTT
NA	few	TRBJ2-7	TRBV12-3/TRBV12-4	CASSLSTQGSEQYF	TGTGCCAGCAGTTTATCGACACAGGGCAGCGAGCAGTACTTC
TRBD2	many	TRBJ2-7	TRBV20-1	CSARGLAGPSREQYF	TGCAGTGCTAGGGGACTAGCGGGACCGTCTAGGGAGCAGTACTTC
NA	few	TRBJ1-1	TRBV7-3	CASSLTGAGGTEAFF	TGTGCCAGCAGCTTAACAGGTGCCGGGGGCACTGAAGCTTTCTTT
NA	NA	TRBJ2-3	TRBV12-3/TRBV12-4	CASSILAAQYF	TGTGCCAGCAGTATACTAGCAGCGCAGTATTTT
NA	many	TRBJ1-5	TRBV28	CASRAGEPQHF	TGTGCCTCCAGGGCGGGCGAGCCCCAGCATTTT
NA	many	TRBJ2-1	TRBV12-3/TRBV12-4	CASKRGYNEQFF	TGTGCCAGCAAAAGGGGGTACAATGAGCAGTTCTTC
TRBD1	NA	TRBJ2-3	TRBV6-1	CASSRGQSTDTQYF	TGTGCCAGCAGTCGGGGACAGAGTACAGATACGCAGTATTTT
TRBD1	NA	TRBJ2-1	TRBV5-6	CASRETGAYNEQFF	TGTGCCAGCAGGGAGACAGGGGCCTACAATGAGCAGTTCTTC
NA	many	TRBJ2-1	TRBV6-5	CASSSDGEQFF	TGTGCCAGCAGTTCGGACGGTGAGCAGTTCTTC
NA	many	TRBJ1-1	TRBV5-1	CASSLDRVLGEAFF	TGCGCCAGCAGCTTGGACCGCGTTTTGGGCGAAGCTTTCTTT
NA	few	TRBJ2-5	TRBV29-1	CSVEEETQYF	TGCAGCGTTGAAGAGGAGACCCAGTACTTC
NA	few	TRBJ2-7	TRBV29-1	CSVGSGSRGYEQYF	TGCAGCGTTGGATCCGGGTCCCGAGGCTACGAGCAGTACTTC
NA	many	TRBJ2-7	TRBV6-5	CASSRQGLSSYEQYF	TGTGCCAGCAGTCGGCAGGGCCTCAGCTCCTACGAGCAGTACTTC
TRBD2	many	TRBJ2-3	TRBV20-1	CSVKPFIMAGGVADTQYF	TGCAGTGTCAAGCCTTTTATTATGGCGGGAGGGGTCGCAGATACGCAGTATTTT
NA	many	TRBJ2-1	TRBV4-1	CASSPPDSALNEQFF	TGCGCCAGCAGCCCCCCGGACTCTGCCCTCAATGAGCAGTTCTTC
TRBD1	NA	TRBJ2-1	TRBV6-1	CASSRTGVTYNEQFF	TGTGCCAGCAGCCGGACAGGGGTTACCTACAATGAGCAGTTCTTC
NA	many	TRBJ2-2	TRBV7-8	CASSVDRLRNTGELFF	TGTGCCAGCAGCGTTGACAGGTTACGGAACACCGGGGAGCTGTTTTTT
NA	many	TRBJ2-3	TRBV20-1	CSARGVGPDTQYF	TGCAGTGCTAGGGGGGTCGGACCCGATACGCAGTATTTT
TRBD2	many	TRBJ2-1	TRBV6-4	CASSDGTSNEQFF	TGTGCCAGCAGTGACGGGACTAGCAATGAGCAGTTCTTC
NA	NA	TRBJ2-7	TRBV27	CASISYSYEQYF	TGTGCCAGCATCAGTTATTCCTACGAGCAGTACTTC
NA	few	TRBJ2-6	TRBV12-3/TRBV12-4	CASSRETGANVLTF	TGTGCCAGCAGCAGGGAAACTGGGGCCAACGTCCTGACTTTC
NA	few	TRBJ2-7	TRBV10-2	CASSESRLAGISYEQYF	TGCGCCAGCAGTGAGTCGAGGTTGGCAGGGATTTCCTACGAGCAGTACTTC
NA	few	TRBJ2-2	TRBV20-1	CSARPGTNTGELFF	TGCAGTGCCCGCCCCGGGACGAACACCGGGGAGCTGTTTTTT